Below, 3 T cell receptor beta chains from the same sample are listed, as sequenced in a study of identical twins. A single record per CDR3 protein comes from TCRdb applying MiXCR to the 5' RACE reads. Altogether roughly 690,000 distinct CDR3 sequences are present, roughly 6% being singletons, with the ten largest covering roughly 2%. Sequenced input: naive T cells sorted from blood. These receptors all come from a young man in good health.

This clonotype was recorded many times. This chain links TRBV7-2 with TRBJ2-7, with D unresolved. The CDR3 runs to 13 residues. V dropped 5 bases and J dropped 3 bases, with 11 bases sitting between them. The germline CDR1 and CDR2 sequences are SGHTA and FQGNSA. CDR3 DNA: TGTGCCAGCAGCCCCACAGCGAACTACGAGCAGTACTTC. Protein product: CASSPTANYEQYF.

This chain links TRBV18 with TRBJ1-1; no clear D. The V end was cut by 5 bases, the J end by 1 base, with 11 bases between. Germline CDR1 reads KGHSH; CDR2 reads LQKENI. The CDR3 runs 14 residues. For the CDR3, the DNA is TGTGCCAGCTCATCTGGACGGACGAACACTGAAGCTTTCTTT. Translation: CASSSGRTNTEAFF.

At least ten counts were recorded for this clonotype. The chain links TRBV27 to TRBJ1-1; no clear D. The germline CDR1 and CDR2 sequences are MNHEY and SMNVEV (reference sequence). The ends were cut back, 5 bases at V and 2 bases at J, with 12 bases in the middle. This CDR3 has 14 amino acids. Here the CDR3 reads CASSPSGLNTEAFF. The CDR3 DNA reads TGTGCCAGCAGTCCCTCGGGCCTTAACACTGAAGCTTTCTTT.